Listed below are T cell receptor beta chains from one sample, sequenced in a study of cytomegalovirus exposure and HLA in healthy donors. Profiling relied on immunoSEQ multiplex PCR, and the TCRdb table lists in-frame clones only, not all of them. Of approximately 210,000 clones listed, around 80% are singletons. The sequenced sample was PBMCs. The origin of the receptors is a man younger than 35 in good health and CMV-seronegative. Both conserved end residues are part of each CDR3. The order of the fields is J gene, D gene, clone size, V gene, CDR3 DNA, CDR3 protein. The D gene is left open where the match is weak. Clone size is stated in some rows and not others, as once, few, many or a class when expanded.

J: TRBJ1-1
D: NA
size: NA
V: TRBV7-2
DNA: TGTGCCAGCAGCGCCGACAGAACTGAAGCTTTCTTT
CDR3: CASSADRTEAFF

J: TRBJ2-3
D: TRBD2
size: once
V: TRBV19
DNA: TGTGCCAGTAGTATAGCGGGACGGCGGGGGTTAGATACGCAGTATTTT
CDR3: CASSIAGRRGLDTQYF

J: TRBJ2-7
D: NA
size: NA
V: TRBV7-2
DNA: TGTGCCAGCAGCCTTTCGACAGCGAACTTCCTCGAGCAGTACTTC
CDR3: CASSLSTANFLEQYF

J: TRBJ1-2
D: TRBD1
size: NA
V: TRBV4-3
DNA: TGCGCCAGCAGCCAAGGGACAGGGACCTCTTTTGTCTACACCTTC
CDR3: CASSQGTGTSFVYTF

J: TRBJ1-2
D: NA
size: NA
V: TRBV30
DNA: TGTGCCTGGACCCCACTAGGGGGACGCCGACTTAACTATGGCTACACCTTC
CDR3: CAWTPLGGRRLNYGYTF

J: TRBJ2-5
D: TRBD1
size: NA
V: TRBV5-1
DNA: TGCGCCAGCAGCTTGGAAGGACAGGGAGCGTCGGAGACCCAGTACTTC
CDR3: CASSLEGQGASETQYF

J: TRBJ2-5
D: TRBD2
size: NA
V: TRBV7-9
DNA: TGTGCCAGCACCGGGGGGTACCAAGAGACCCAGTACTTC
CDR3: CASTGGYQETQYF

J: TRBJ1-2
D: NA
size: NA
V: TRBV29-1
DNA: TGCAGCGTTGAACCGGCCTCGGAGAACTATGGCTACACCTTC
CDR3: CSVEPASENYGYTF

J: TRBJ2-6
D: TRBD1
size: NA
V: TRBV5-1
DNA: TGCGCCAGCAGCTGGTTTGGACAGGGGTACTCTGGGGCCAACGTCCTGACTTTC
CDR3: CASSWFGQGYSGANVLTF

J: TRBJ2-1
D: TRBD1
size: NA
V: TRBV4-3
DNA: TGCGCCAGCAGCCAAGGCCAGGGGGTGGCAGCCTACAATGAGCAGTTCTTC
CDR3: CASSQGQGVAAYNEQFF

J: TRBJ2-2
D: NA
size: NA
V: TRBV7-3
DNA: TGTGCCAGCAGCGTAGACTTCACCAGGGAGCTGTTTTTT
CDR3: CASSVDFTRELFF

J: TRBJ2-7
D: TRBD1
size: once
V: TRBV9
DNA: TGTGCCAGCAGCCCCCGGGACAGGGGTCTCGACGAGCAGTACTTC
CDR3: CASSPRDRGLDEQYF

J: TRBJ1-5
D: NA
size: once
V: TRBV7-9
DNA: TGTTCCAGCAGCTTGATCGGTGTAAATCAGCCCCAGCATTTT
CDR3: CSSSLIGVNQPQHF

J: TRBJ1-1
D: TRBD1
size: NA
V: TRBV5-1
DNA: TGCGCCAGCAGCTCCCTGACAGGGAGAGTCTCTGAAGCTTTCTTT
CDR3: CASSSLTGRVSEAFF

J: TRBJ2-1
D: TRBD2
size: few
V: TRBV29-1
DNA: TGCAGCACTGGGACTAGCGGGAGATTGGATGAGCAGTTCTTC
CDR3: CSTGTSGRLDEQFF

J: TRBJ1-5
D: TRBD1
size: few
V: TRBV28
DNA: TGTGCCAGCAGTTCGACGACAGGGGGTTATAGCAATCAGCCCCAGCATTTT
CDR3: CASSSTTGGYSNQPQHF

J: TRBJ1-1
D: NA
size: NA
V: TRBV4-3
DNA: TGCGCCAGCAGCCAGACCGATAGGGGTTCGGAAGCTTTCTTT
CDR3: CASSQTDRGSEAFF

J: TRBJ1-5
D: NA
size: NA
V: TRBV2
DNA: TGTGCCACTCGGACAGCTATGAGCCAGCCCCAGCATTTT
CDR3: CATRTAMSQPQHF

J: TRBJ1-6
D: TRBD1
size: NA
V: TRBV6-1
DNA: TGTGCCAGCAGTGAAGTGGGGACAGGGGGTAGATCACCCCTCCACTTT
CDR3: CASSEVGTGGRSPLHF

J: TRBJ1-1
D: NA
size: NA
V: TRBV14
DNA: TGTGCCAGCAGCCAAGATCGAAGCCGAGCTTTCTTT
CDR3: CASSQDRSRAFF

J: TRBJ2-1
D: NA
size: NA
V: TRBV28
DNA: TGTGCCAGCGCCCTTCTGGCAGGGGAGAGTTATGAGCAGTTCTTC
CDR3: CASALLAGESYEQFF

J: TRBJ2-7
D: TRBD2
size: few
V: TRBV4-3
DNA: TGCGCCAGCAGCCGGCTAGCGGGAGCCAACGAGCAGTACTTC
CDR3: CASSRLAGANEQYF

J: TRBJ2-2
D: NA
size: NA
V: TRBV6-5
DNA: TGTGCCAGCAGACAACAGGGTAGCGGGGAGCTGTTTTTT
CDR3: CASRQQGSGELFF

J: TRBJ2-7
D: TRBD2
size: few
V: TRBV19
DNA: TGTGCCAGTAGTGTTAGCGGGAGCGGTTCGGACGAGCAGTACTTC
CDR3: CASSVSGSGSDEQYF

J: TRBJ2-2
D: TRBD1
size: NA
V: TRBV19
DNA: TGTGCCAGTAGCAGGGGGCACGGCACCGGGGAGCTGTTTTTT
CDR3: CASSRGHGTGELFF

J: TRBJ1-1
D: NA
size: NA
V: TRBV7-9
DNA: TGTGCCAGCAGGCCACAGGGATCGGGTACTGAAGCTTTCTTT
CDR3: CASRPQGSGTEAFF

J: TRBJ2-5
D: TRBD2
size: NA
V: TRBV19
DNA: TGTGCCAGTAGTATAAGAACCCAACTAGCGGACAACGAAGAGACCCAGTACTTC
CDR3: CASSIRTQLADNEETQYF

J: TRBJ2-2
D: TRBD2
size: NA
V: TRBV11-3
DNA: TGTGCCAGCAGCTTAACCGGGACTAGGGAGCTGTTTTTT
CDR3: CASSLTGTRELFF

J: TRBJ2-1
D: TRBD2
size: NA
V: TRBV28
DNA: TGTGCCAGCAGTCAAGGACTAGCGGGAGGGTACAATGAGCAGTTCTTC
CDR3: CASSQGLAGGYNEQFF

J: TRBJ1-1
D: NA
size: NA
V: TRBV6-5
DNA: TGTGCCAGCAGTTACGAGACGGAGTTGAGAACTGAAGCTTTCTTT
CDR3: CASSYETELRTEAFF

J: TRBJ2-5
D: TRBD2
size: NA
V: TRBV19
DNA: TGTGCCAGTAGTATAACTAGCGGGGTACTCGGGACCCAGTACTTC
CDR3: CASSITSGVLGTQYF